The entry below describes one T cell receptor beta chain. TCRdb re-derived calls from the reads in MiXCR, one entry per CDR3 protein. The profile shows over 150,000 distinct CDR3 sequences, over 13% of them singletons. The data were obtained in a study of T cell repertoires in cytomegalovirus infection. Germline lookup yields CDR1 MDHEN and CDR2 SYDVKM. V gave up 10 bases and J gave up 0 bases, with 10 bases separating them. This CDR3 has 13 amino acids. This clonotype originated in a human donor in good health (CMV status not recorded). Some clones in this sample may be carry-over from other donors' samples. The V call is TRBV28, the J call TRBJ1-3, with D possibly matching TRBD1 (6 bases). Sequences were obtained from PBMCs. DNA of the CDR3: TGTGCCACCGGGGACATCTCTGGAAACACCATATATTTT. This gives the protein CATGDISGNTIYF.